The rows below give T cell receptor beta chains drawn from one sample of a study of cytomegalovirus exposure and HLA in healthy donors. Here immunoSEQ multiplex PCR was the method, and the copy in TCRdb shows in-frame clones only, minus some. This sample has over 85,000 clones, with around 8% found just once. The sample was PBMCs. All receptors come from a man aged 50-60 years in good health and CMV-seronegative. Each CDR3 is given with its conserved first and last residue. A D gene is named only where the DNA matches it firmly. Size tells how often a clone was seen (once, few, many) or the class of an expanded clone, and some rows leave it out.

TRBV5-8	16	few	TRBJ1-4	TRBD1	CASSLAFGRGNEKLFF	TGTGCCAGCAGCTTGGCGTTCGGCAGGGGGAATGAAAAACTGTTTTTT
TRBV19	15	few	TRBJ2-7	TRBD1	CASSIRQGVIYEQYF	TGTGCCAGTAGTATTCGTCAGGGGGTCATCTACGAGCAGTACTTC
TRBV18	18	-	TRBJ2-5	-	CASSLNRLVGQSQETQYF	TGTGCCAGCTCACTTAACCGGTTGGTCGGACAAAGCCAAGAGACCCAGTACTTC
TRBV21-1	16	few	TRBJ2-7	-	CASSKERSKNMNEQYF	TGTGCCAGCAGCAAAGAGAGGAGTAAAAATATGAACGAGCAGTACTTC
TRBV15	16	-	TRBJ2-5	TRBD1	CATSRATGTGGETQYF	TGTGCCACCAGCAGAGCTACCGGGACAGGGGGAGAGACCCAGTACTTC
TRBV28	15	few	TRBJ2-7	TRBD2	CASSLARGGPYEQYF	TGTGCCAGCAGTTTAGCAAGGGGAGGGCCTTACGAGCAGTACTTC
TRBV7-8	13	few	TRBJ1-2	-	CASSLIQTSGYTF	TGTGCCAGCAGCCTTATACAAACGTCTGGCTACACCTTC
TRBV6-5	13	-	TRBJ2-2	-	CASSTVNTGELFF	TGTGCCAGCAGTACAGTGAACACCGGGGAGCTGTTTTTT
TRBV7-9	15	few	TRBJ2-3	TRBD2	CASSSGGEGPDTQYF	TGTGCCAGCAGCTCGGGGGGGGAGGGTCCAGATACGCAGTATTTT
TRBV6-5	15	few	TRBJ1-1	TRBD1	CASSSGQGMNTEAFF	TGTGCCAGCAGTAGCGGACAGGGGATGAACACTGAAGCTTTCTTT
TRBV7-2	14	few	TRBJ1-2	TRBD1	CASSSIQGNYGYTF	TGTGCCAGCAGCTCAATACAGGGGAACTATGGCTACACCTTC
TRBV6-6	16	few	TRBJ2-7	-	CASSPAGSGWTRNQYF	TGTGCCAGCAGCCCTGCTGGGAGCGGGTGGACCCGGAACCAGTACTTC
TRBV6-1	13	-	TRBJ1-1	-	CASTTGYYTEAFF	TGTGCCAGCACCACAGGCTACTACACTGAAGCTTTCTTT
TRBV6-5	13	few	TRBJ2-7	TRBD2	CASNPSGTGEQYF	TGTGCCAGCAACCCGAGCGGGACTGGCGAGCAGTACTTC
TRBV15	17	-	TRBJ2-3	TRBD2	CATSRVKTSGGADTQYF	TGTGCCACCAGCAGAGTAAAGACTAGCGGGGGGGCAGATACGCAGTATTTT
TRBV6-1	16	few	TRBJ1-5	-	CASSEIGAASNQPQHF	TGTGCCAGCAGTGAAATAGGGGCCGCGAGCAATCAGCCCCAGCATTTT
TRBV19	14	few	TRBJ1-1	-	CASSVDGMNTEAFF	TGTGCCAGTAGTGTGGACGGGATGAACACTGAAGCTTTCTTT
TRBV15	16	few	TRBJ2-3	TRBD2	CATSSGLAGKTDTQYF	TGTGCCACCAGCAGTGGACTAGCGGGGAAGACAGATACGCAGTATTTT
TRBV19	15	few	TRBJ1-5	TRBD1	CASSITGVRAQPQHF	TGTGCCAGTAGTATTACAGGGGTCCGCGCTCAGCCCCAGCATTTT
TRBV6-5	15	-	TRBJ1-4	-	CASSYSRKGLEKLFF	TGTGCCAGCAGTTACTCGAGAAAGGGGCTTGAAAAACTGTTTTTT
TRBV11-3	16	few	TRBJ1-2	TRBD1	CASSLGNGQGNYGYTF	TGTGCCAGCAGCTTAGGAAACGGACAGGGGAACTATGGCTACACCTTC
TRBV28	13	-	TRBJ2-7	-	CASSPLGSYEQYF	TGTGCCAGCAGCCCTCTAGGCTCCTACGAGCAGTACTTC
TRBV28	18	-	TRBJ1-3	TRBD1	CASGTYRDRGRSGNTIYF	TGTGCCAGCGGGACTTACCGGGACAGGGGTCGCTCTGGAAACACCATATATTTT
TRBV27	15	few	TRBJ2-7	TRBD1	CASSLFRQGAYEQYF	TGTGCCAGCAGTTTATTCAGACAGGGGGCCTACGAGCAGTACTTC
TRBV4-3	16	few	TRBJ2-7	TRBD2	CASSQGTSGSSYEQYF	TGCGCCAGCAGCCAAGGGACTAGCGGGAGCTCCTACGAGCAGTACTTC
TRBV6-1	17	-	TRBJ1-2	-	CAGSARAPAQGNYGYTF	TGTGCCGGCAGTGCCCGGGCCCCTGCACAGGGAAACTATGGCTACACCTTC
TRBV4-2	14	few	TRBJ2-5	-	CASSHLSGRETQYF	TGTGCCAGCAGCCACCTTAGCGGTCGAGAGACCCAGTACTTC
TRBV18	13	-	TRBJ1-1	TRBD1	CASDRGPNTEAFF	TGTGCCAGCGACAGGGGGCCGAACACTGAAGCTTTCTTT
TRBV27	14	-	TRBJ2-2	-	CASSLLGGTGELFF	TGTGCCAGCAGTTTATTGGGGGGTACCGGGGAGCTGTTTTTT
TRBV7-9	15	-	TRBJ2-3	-	CASSSGSSSTDTQYF	TGTGCCAGCAGCTCCGGGTCCTCTAGCACAGATACGCAGTATTTT
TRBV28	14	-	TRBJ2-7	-	CASTQRASSYEQYF	TGTGCCAGCACACAGCGGGCTAGCTCCTACGAGCAGTACTTC
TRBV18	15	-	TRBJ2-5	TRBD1	CASSPEGTARETQYF	TGTGCCAGCTCACCAGAAGGGACAGCAAGGGAGACCCAGTACTTC